This TCR beta chain was found in a study of blood T cell repertoires in COVID-19. Looking at the study overall: Both acute and convalescent COVID-19 samples were obtained from the United States, Italy and Spain.

V lost 6 bases to trimming and J lost 7 bases; unmatched junction nucleotides: 6. The CDR3 spans 14 residues. Germline V gene data show CDR1 as MDHEN and CDR2 as SYDVKM. In the authors' methods: Amplification from reference gene primers served as the basis for estimated nucleated cell counts. The data were produced by immunoSEQ multiplex PCR, yet TCRdb's version contains in-frame clones alone and is incomplete. That table is the source of V, J and clone size, and D and trimming were worked out from the DNA. The table has under 300,000 clones, 75% to 90% seen once. Categorization into cohorts depended on clinical history that participants reported. Recovered status in Cohort 3 required two negative PCRs, clearance, or symptom resolution.

The chain employs TRBV28 and TRBJ1-6; 7 bases agree with TRBD1. The sample was PBMCs or T cells enriched from blood (not recorded which). The sequence was obtained from a woman between 18 and 29 years old who had recovered from COVID-19. CDR3 nucleotide sequence: TGTGCCAGCAGAGACAGGGAAAACAATTCACCCCTCCACTTT. This encodes CASRDRENNSPLHF.